This entry lists 11 T cell receptor beta chains sequenced from one sample in a study of T cell repertoires in cytomegalovirus infection. TCRdb reprocessed the reads via MiXCR and lists one record per CDR3 protein. The sample yields under 300,000 distinct CDR3 sequences, around 12% seen once. Input material: PBMCs. The receptors derive from a human donor in good health (CMV status not recorded). Some clones in this sample may be carry-over from other donors' samples.

This clonotype has a handful of counts. The chain links TRBV5-1 to TRBJ2-7, with TRBD1 identical over 10 bases. The CDR3 is made up of 14 amino acids. Germline V gene lookup returns CDR1 SGHRS and CDR2 YFSETQ. Trimming removed 3 bases from V and 6 bases from J; junction bases left unmatched: 6. Written as DNA, the CDR3 is TGCGCCAGCAGCTCAGGGACAGGGGAGATCGAGCAGTACTTC. This encodes CASSSGTGEIEQYF.

The chain carries TRBV7-9 and TRBJ1-1; the match to TRBD1 covers 8 bases. Losses at the gene ends were 5 bases for V and 2 bases for J; bases not matched to a gene: 7. The length of the CDR3 is 15 residues. In germline, CDR1 is SEHNR, CDR2 FQNEAQ (reference sequence). CDR3 loop: CASSVGAGGNTEAFF. CDR3 DNA: TGTGCCAGCAGCGTGGGAGCAGGGGGCAACACTGAAGCTTTCTTT.

The V call is TRBV12-3 or TRBV12-4, the J call TRBJ2-3; D gene unclear. This CDR3 region has 13 residues. The ends were cut back, 7 bases at V and 2 bases at J, with 10 bases in the middle. CDR3 protein: CASTGRSTDTQYF. The CDR3 bases are TGTGCCAGCACCGGACGGTCCACAGATACGCAGTATTTT.

This clonotype has more than one count but fewer than ten. V is TRBV20-1 and J is TRBJ1-1; D gene ambiguous. Looked up from germline, CDR1 is DFQATT and CDR2 is SNEGSKA (reference sequence). This CDR3 comprises 9 residues. V was pared by 2 bases and J by 11 bases, with 6 bases between. The chain's CDR3 is CSARSEAFF. The CDR3 nucleotides are TGCAGTGCTAGAAGCGAGGCTTTCTTT.

This clonotype was recorded at least ten times. The gene calls are TRBV7-2 and TRBJ1-2; D unclear. The V gene's germline CDR1 is SGHTA and CDR2 FQGNSA. Trimming took off 5 bases at V and 0 bases at J, with 13 bases between the two ends. The length of the CDR3 is 15 residues. CDR3 sequence (DNA): TGTGCCAGCAGCCCCCGGGCCCTCACTAACTATGGCTACACCTTC. Translation: CASSPRALTNYGYTF. The full variable domain, completed using reference TRBV7-2 and TRBJ1-2, is GAGVSQSPSNKVTEKGKDVELRCDPISGHTALYWYRQSLGQGLEFLIYFQGNSAPDKSGLPSDRFSAERTGGSVSTLTIQRTQQEDSAVYLCASSPRALTNYGYTFGSGTRLTVV.

This clonotype was seen repeatedly, ten times or more. The CDR3 region is CASSPGRTNEKLFF. CDR3 nucleotide sequence: TGTGCCAGCAGTCCGGGACGGACTAATGAAAAACTGTTTTTT. V is TRBV12-3 or TRBV12-4 and J is TRBJ1-4, with D possibly matching TRBD1 (5 bases). V dropped 5 bases and J dropped 2 bases, with 9 bases sitting between them. This CDR3 spans 14 amino acids.

This clonotype has ten or more counts. The V and J genes are TRBV6-4 and TRBJ2-1; a weak D match, TRBD1 (5 bases). Trimming left V 5 bases short and J 8 bases short, with 10 bases between. The CDR3 contains 12 residues. Germline-derived CDR1 and CDR2 are MRHNA and SNTAGT. The CDR3 nucleotides read TGTGCCAGCAGTTTACAGGTCGATGAGCAGTTCTTC. This encodes CASSLQVDEQFF.

The sample holds many counts of this clonotype. The genes are TRBV20-1 and TRBJ2-7, with 14 bases that match TRBD2. Germline V lookup: CDR1 DFQATT, CDR2 SNEGSKA (reference sequence). The CDR3 spans 15 residues. The V and J ends lost 5 bases and 7 bases, in that order; junction bases with no gene match: 10. The CDR3 DNA is TGCAGTGCTCCCTTCGGGACTAGCGGGAGAAGAGAGCAGTACTTC. Translation gives CSAPFGTSGRREQYF.

The rearrangement uses TRBV5-1 and TRBJ2-5; 7 bases fit TRBD1. V lost 0 bases, J lost 6 bases, and 11 bases stayed unmatched. Germline CDR1 reads SGHRS; CDR2 reads YFSETQ. This CDR3 has 16 amino acids. In DNA, the CDR3 is TGCGCCAGCAGCTTGGCCGGGACAGCCCAAGGGAAGACCCAGTACTTC. Translation gives CASSLAGTAQGKTQYF. Together with reference TRBV5-1 and TRBJ2-5, the CDR3 gives the full variable domain: KAGVTQTPRYLIKTRGQQVTLSCSPISGHRSVSWYQQTPGQGLQFLFEYFSETQRNKGNFPGRFSGRQFSNSRSEMNVSTLELGDSALYLCASSLAGTAQGKTQYFGPGTRLLVL.

In its sample, this clonotype was seen once. The rearrangement uses TRBV15 and TRBJ2-7; D tentatively reads TRBD1 or TRBD2 (6 bases each). The length of the CDR3 is 14 residues. Germline loops: CDR1 LNHNV, CDR2 YYDKDF (reference sequence). V was clipped by 1 base and J by 6 bases, with 13 bases between them. This CDR3 reads CATSRGGAVSEQYF. CDR3 in DNA: TGTGCCACCAGCAGAGGGGGGGCGGTGAGCGAGCAGTACTTC.

There are a few counts of this clonotype. The chain has TRBV4-3 and TRBJ2-2, with 8 bases identical to TRBD1. The V segment lost 1 base and the J segment 0 bases; nucleotides outside the gene matches: 1. The CDR3 extends over 16 amino acids. Germline CDR1 is LGHNA and CDR2 is YSLEER. CDR3 coding DNA: TGCGCCAGCAGCCAAGGCAGGGGGCCGAACACCGGGGAGCTGTTTTTT. Amino acids: CASSQGRGPNTGELFF.